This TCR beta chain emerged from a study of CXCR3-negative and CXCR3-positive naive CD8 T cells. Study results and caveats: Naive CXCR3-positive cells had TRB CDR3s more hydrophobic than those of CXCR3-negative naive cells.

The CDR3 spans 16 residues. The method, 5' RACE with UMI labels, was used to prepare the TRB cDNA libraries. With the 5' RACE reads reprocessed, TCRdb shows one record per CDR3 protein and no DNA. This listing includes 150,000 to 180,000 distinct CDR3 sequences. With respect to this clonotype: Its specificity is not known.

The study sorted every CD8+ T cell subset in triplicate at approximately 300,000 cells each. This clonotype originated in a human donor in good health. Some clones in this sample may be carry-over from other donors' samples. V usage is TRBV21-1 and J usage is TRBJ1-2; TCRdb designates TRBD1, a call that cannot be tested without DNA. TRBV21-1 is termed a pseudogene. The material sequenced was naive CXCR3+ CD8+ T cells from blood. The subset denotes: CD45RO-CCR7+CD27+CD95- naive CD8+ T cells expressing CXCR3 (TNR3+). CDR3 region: CARSSGNGGHGYGYTF.